This T cell receptor (beta chain) was observed in a study of blood T cells in healthy people across ages. The people who gave samples were healthy Caucasians from Russia, aged roughly 6 to 100. The CDR3 has 12 amino acids. Germline-derived CDR1 and CDR2 are DFQATT and SNEGSKA (reference sequence). Trimming stripped 2 bases from V and 7 bases from J, with 8 bases between. Through a sample-barcoded 5' primer and a J-beta primer mix, a second PCR was run for about 6 to 12 cycles. Each CDR3 protein is one row after TCRdb ran MiXCR on the 5' RACE reads. Among about a million distinct CDR3 sequences, about 48% were seen once, and the ten largest hold roughly 13%.

The sample consisted of blood. This TCR derives from a man in his thirties or forties in good health. The chain has TRBV20-1 and TRBJ1-4; no definite D call. For the CDR3, the DNA is TGCAGTGCTAGAAGTCAGGCTGAAAAACTGTTTTTT. This encodes CSARSQAEKLFF.